Listed here are 28 T cell receptor beta chains from one sample, sequenced in a study of blood T cell repertoires in COVID-19. The assay was immunoSEQ multiplex PCR, and TCRdb's table has in-frame clones only and misses some. This sample has 150,000 or so clones, with roughly four fifths found just once. Sequencing was done on a sample of peripheral blood. The source of these receptors is a man aged 40-55 years who had recovered from COVID-19.

The rearrangement links TRBV6-5 to TRBJ2-3; the match to TRBD2 covers 7 bases. The ends lost 0 bases at V and 6 bases at J; junction bases unmatched: 0. CDR3 size: 13 residues. Germline V gives CDR1 MNHEY, CDR2 SVGAGI. Here the CDR3 DNA reads TGTGCCAGCAGTTACTCCGGGGGGGATACGCAGTATTTT. Its translation: CASSYSGGDTQYF.

The gene calls are TRBV4-3 and TRBJ1-1; D possibly corresponds to TRBD1 (6 bases). The CDR3 runs 16 residues. Trimming took 0 bases from V and 3 from J, leaving 14 bases between them. Germline CDR1 is LGHNA and CDR2 is YSLEER. CDR3: CASSQESRGSDTEAFF. CDR3 bases: TGCGCCAGCAGCCAAGAATCCAGGGGATCAGACACTGAAGCTTTCTTT.

This chain joins TRBV6-5 and TRBJ2-3, with no clear D. The V and J ends lost 0 bases and 6 bases respectively, with 10 bases between them. The germline V gene encodes CDR1 MNHEY and CDR2 SVGAGI. The CDR3 spans 14 residues. The CDR3 sequence: CASSYSFSRDTQYF. In DNA form, the CDR3 reads TGTGCCAGCAGTTACTCTTTTTCGAGGGATACGCAGTATTTT.

This chain joins TRBV20-1 and TRBJ1-2; maybe TRBD1 (5 bases). V was cut by 6 bases and J by 8 bases, with 10 bases left in between. CDR3 size: 10 residues. Germline CDR1 DFQATT, CDR2 SNEGSKA (reference sequence). CDR3 coding DNA: TGCAGTGCGTCGACAGAGGGCTACACCTTC. Its protein product is CSASTEGYTF.

The gene calls are TRBV19 and TRBJ2-1, with 7 bases matching TRBD2. The CDR3 sequence is 16 residues long. In germline, CDR1 is LNHDA, CDR2 SQIVND (reference sequence). With 0 bases clipped from V and 8 bases from J, the junction kept 10 bases outside the gene matches. In nucleotides, the CDR3 is TGTGCCAGTAGTATAGATCCGGGACTACGTTCCGATGAGCAGTTCTTC. It is translated as CASSIDPGLRSDEQFF.

This clone was seen more than once but under ten times. The gene calls are TRBV27 and TRBJ1-6; 8 bases map to TRBD1. This CDR3 is 14 amino acids long. In germline, CDR1 is MNHEY, CDR2 SMNVEV (reference sequence). V shed 8 bases, J shed 7 bases, and the junction held 7 bases outside the gene matches. CDR3 loop: CASQTRQGNSPLHF. The CDR3 coding sequence is TGTGCCAGCCAAACCCGACAGGGGAATTCACCCCTCCACTTT.

This clone was seen only a few times. The rearrangement joins TRBV27 to TRBJ1-1; D call uncertain. Germline CDR1 is MNHEY and CDR2 is SMNVEV (reference sequence). This CDR3 comprises 13 residues. Trimming stripped 5 bases from V and 0 bases from J, with 7 bases between. Written as DNA, the CDR3 is TGTGCCAGCAGTGACTATCTGAACACTGAAGCTTTCTTT. This codes for CASSDYLNTEAFF.

This chain connects TRBV28 to TRBJ2-2; perhaps TRBD1 as D (7 bases). Trimming shortened V by 3 bases and J by 7 bases, and 12 bases separated the two germline ends. Per germline, CDR1 MDHEN and CDR2 SYDVKM. There are 14 residues in the CDR3. The DNA of the CDR3 is TGTGCCAGCAGTTTGCGCAGGGGGGACGGGGAGCTGTTTTTT. This codes for CASSLRRGDGELFF.

This rearrangement joins TRBV7-6 to TRBJ1-1; no clear D. Per the germline V gene, CDR1 is SGHVS and CDR2 is FNYEAQ. CDR3 length: 13 residues. The V end lost 3 bases, the J end lost 1 base, and 6 bases lay between the germline ends. The CDR3 nucleotides are TGTGCCAGCAGCTTGCAGGAGAACACTGAAGCTTTCTTT. Residues: CASSLQENTEAFF.

This clone occurred once. The gene calls are TRBV10-3 and TRBJ1-3, with 9 bases that match TRBD1. CDR3 length: 15 residues. J lost 4 bases, V lost 6 bases, and 7 bases had no gene match. The V gene's germline CDR1 is ENHRY and CDR2 SYGVKD. CDR3 DNA sequence: TGTGCCATCAGCCGGACAGGGGTCGTGGGAAACACCATATATTTT. It encodes CAISRTGVVGNTIYF.

This chain uses TRBV19 with TRBJ1-4; D gene ambiguous. This CDR3 region has 13 residues. Germline loops: CDR1 LNHDA, CDR2 SQIVND (reference sequence). Trimming shortened V by 3 bases and J by 6 bases, and 8 bases separated the two germline ends. The CDR3 DNA reads TGTGCCAGTAGTATCTCACATCATGAAAAACTGTTTTTT. This encodes CASSISHHEKLFF. Combining the CDR3 with reference TRBV19 and TRBJ1-4 gives the whole variable domain DGGITQSPKYLFRKEGQNVTLSCEQNLNHDAMYWYRQDPGQGLRLIYYSQIVNDFQKGDIAEGYSVSREKKESFPLTVTSAQKNPTAFYLCASSISHHEKLFFGSGTQLSVL.

The chain has TRBV10-3 and TRBJ2-3; D is unclear. Trimming took 8 bases from V and 1 from J, leaving 7 bases between them. From germline, CDR1 is ENHRY and CDR2 SYGVKD. CDR3 length equals 12 residues. The CDR3 loop is CAIRAGTDTQYF. CDR3 DNA: TGTGCCATCCGAGCCGGCACAGATACGCAGTATTTT.

This chain connects TRBV21-1 to TRBJ2-6; the D segment call TRBD1 is taken from the table without a DNA check. TRBV21-1 is deemed a pseudogene. This CDR3 is built from 17 residues. The CDR3, as DNA: TGTGCCAGCAGCAAAGAGGCAGGCCTCTCTGGGGCCAACGTCCTGACTTTC. Its translation: CASSKEAGLSGANVLTF.

V usage is TRBV6-5 and J usage is TRBJ1-5, with D uncertain. V lost 6 bases and J lost 7, with 16 bases in between. From germline, CDR1 is MNHEY and CDR2 SVGAGI. The CDR3 is 14 amino acids. CDR3 nucleotides: TGTGCCAGCAGCCCGGCGGAGGGTAGGCAGCCCCAGCATTTT. Translating it yields CASSPAEGRQPQHF.

The rearrangement joins TRBV3-1 (or the pseudogene TRBV3-2) to TRBJ2-1; TRBD1 is a possible D gene (5 bases). The V gene lost 5 bases and the J gene lost 5 bases, with 13 bases spanning the gap. From germline, CDR1 is LGHDT and CDR2 YNNKEL (reference sequence). There are 14 residues in the CDR3. As DNA, the CDR3 is TGTGCCAGCAGCGCAGGGCGGACCAACAATGAGCAGTTCTTC. Its translation is CASSAGRTNNEQFF.

This chain links TRBV10-3 with TRBJ2-5; 7 nucleotides agree with TRBD1. Trimming at V came to 6 bases and at J to 3 bases, leaving 4 bases not matched to a gene. This CDR3 region has 13 residues. Per the germline V gene, CDR1 is ENHRY and CDR2 is SYGVKD. The chain's CDR3 is CAISPTGEETQYF. In nucleotides, the CDR3 is TGTGCCATCAGCCCAACAGGGGAAGAGACCCAGTACTTC.

The chain joins TRBV3-1 (or the pseudogene TRBV3-2) to TRBJ2-4; D is undetermined. The CDR3 runs 13 residues. Per the germline V gene, CDR1 is LGHDT and CDR2 is YNNKEL (reference sequence). Trimming pared 0 bases from V and 11 bases from J, leaving 11 bases between. The CDR3 region has the DNA TGTGCCAGCAGCCAAGACGGCCGAGAGGTTCAGTACTTC. Translation gives CASSQDGREVQYF.

The V and J genes are TRBV7-2 and TRBJ1-2, with TRBD1 identical over 10 bases. The trim removed 5 bases at V and 5 bases at J, leaving 8 bases unmatched. Germline-derived CDR1 and CDR2 are SGHTA and FQGNSA. This CDR3 has 15 amino acids. CDR3 in amino acids: CASSVGDRGVYGYTF. The CDR3 nucleotides read TGTGCCAGCAGCGTAGGGGACAGGGGAGTGTATGGCTACACCTTC.

This clone was seen only once. The CDR3 sequence: CASSEGGVIGVNTEAFF. The CDR3 DNA reads TGTGCCAGCAGTGAAGGCGGGGTCATTGGGGTGAACACTGAAGCTTTCTTT. The chain has TRBV6-1 and TRBJ1-1; D remains unclear. Trimming stripped 1 base from V and 0 bases from J, with 15 bases between. In germline, CDR1 is MNHNS, CDR2 SASEGT. The CDR3 has 17 amino acids.

The V call is TRBV9, the J call TRBJ2-2; possible D gene TRBD1, 5 bases. V lost 2 bases to trimming and J lost 6 bases, with 11 bases between them. The CDR3 contains 14 residues. Germline CDR1 reads SGDLS; CDR2 reads YYNGEE. CDR3 region: CASSVTTGAGELFF. The CDR3 DNA is TGTGCCAGCAGCGTTACCACAGGCGCCGGGGAGCTGTTTTTT.

The chain uses TRBV27 and TRBJ2-7, with a possible D match to TRBD2 (6 bases). CDR1 and CDR2 (germline): MNHEY, SMNVEV (reference sequence). V lost 6 bases, J lost 5 bases, and 17 bases lay in between. The CDR3 extends over 14 amino acids. In nucleotides, the CDR3 is TGTGCCAGCAGAACCGGTGGAGGGTTGGACGAGCAGTACTTC. It translates to CASRTGGGLDEQYF.

The chain is built from TRBV7-8 and TRBJ1-2; D not certain. Germline CDR1 reads SGHVS; CDR2 reads FQNEAQ. The CDR3 loop spans 12 amino acids. V shed 1 base and J shed 7 bases, with 7 bases lying between them. CDR3 sequence (DNA): TGTGCCAGCAGCTTAGATGCCGGTGGCTACACCTTC. Translated, it gives CASSLDAGGYTF.

The chain links TRBV29-1 to TRBJ2-7, with a tentative D call TRBD1 (6 bases). CDR1 SQVTM and CDR2 ANQGSEA come from the germline V gene. The CDR3 has 13 amino acids. The germline V and J ends were trimmed by 7 bases and 0 bases, with 13 bases remaining between them. CDR3 in DNA: TGCAGCGCTTGGGACACTCTCTCCTACGAGCAGTACTTC. Residues: CSAWDTLSYEQYF.

About this clone: This same CDR3 is encoded by further DNA sequences in the sample. This sequence joins TRBV27 and TRBJ2-7, with TRBD2 as a possible D gene (5 bases). The CDR3 is 13 residues long. CDR1 is MNHEY and CDR2 is SMNVEV in the germline V gene (reference sequence). V lost 2 bases and J 0 bases, leaving 5 bases between the germline ends. The CDR3 loop reads CASSLGGSYEQYF. The CDR3 region has the DNA TGTGCCAGCAGTTTAGGAGGCTCCTACGAGCAGTACTTC.

The chain couples TRBV7-9 to TRBJ1-4; tentatively, D is TRBD1 (5 bases). V was clipped by 1 base and J by 11 bases, with 11 bases between them. Germline V CDR1 and CDR2: SEHNR, FQNEAQ (reference sequence). CDR3 size: 13 residues. CDR3 in DNA: TGTGCCAGCAGCTTAGGTGGGGCCGGGAAACTGTTTTTT. Its protein is CASSLGGAGKLFF.

This chain links TRBV10-1 with TRBJ2-7; unclear D gene. Germline values: CDR1 WNHNN, CDR2 SYGVQD (reference sequence). The CDR3 consists of 11 residues. The germline V and J ends were trimmed by 3 bases and 4 bases, with 4 bases remaining between them. The CDR3 sequence: CASSDPYEQYF. The CDR3 DNA sequence: TGCGCCAGCAGTGATCCGTACGAGCAGTACTTC.

V usage is TRBV18 and J usage is TRBJ2-4; TRBD1 aligns across 7 bases. The germline V gene has CDR1 KGHSH and CDR2 LQKENI. Trimming cost V 3 bases and J 0 bases; bases outside gene matches: 2. The length of the CDR3 is 15 residues. CDR3 DNA: TGTGCCAGCTCACCCGACAGGGTAGCCAAAAACATTCAGTACTTC. The encoded protein is CASSPDRVAKNIQYF.

The chain couples TRBV7-9 to TRBJ1-5; unclear D gene. This CDR3 comprises 14 residues. Trimming pared 2 bases from V and 1 base from J, leaving 6 bases between. Germline CDR1 SEHNR, CDR2 FQNEAQ (reference sequence). CDR3 in DNA: TGTGCCAGCAGCTTATTGGGCAGCAATCAGCCCCAGCATTTT. This translates into CASSLLGSNQPQHF.